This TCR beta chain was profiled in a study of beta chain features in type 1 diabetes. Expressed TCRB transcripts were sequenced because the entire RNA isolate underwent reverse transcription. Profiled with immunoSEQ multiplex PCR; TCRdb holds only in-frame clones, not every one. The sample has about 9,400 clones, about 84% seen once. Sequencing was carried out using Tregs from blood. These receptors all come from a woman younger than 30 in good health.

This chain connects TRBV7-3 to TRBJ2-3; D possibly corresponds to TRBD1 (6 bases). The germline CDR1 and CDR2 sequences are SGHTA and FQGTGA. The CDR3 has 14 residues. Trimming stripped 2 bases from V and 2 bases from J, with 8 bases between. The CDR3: CASSLLGATDTQYF. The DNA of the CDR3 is TGTGCCAGCAGCTTATTGGGGGCCACAGATACGCAGTATTTT.